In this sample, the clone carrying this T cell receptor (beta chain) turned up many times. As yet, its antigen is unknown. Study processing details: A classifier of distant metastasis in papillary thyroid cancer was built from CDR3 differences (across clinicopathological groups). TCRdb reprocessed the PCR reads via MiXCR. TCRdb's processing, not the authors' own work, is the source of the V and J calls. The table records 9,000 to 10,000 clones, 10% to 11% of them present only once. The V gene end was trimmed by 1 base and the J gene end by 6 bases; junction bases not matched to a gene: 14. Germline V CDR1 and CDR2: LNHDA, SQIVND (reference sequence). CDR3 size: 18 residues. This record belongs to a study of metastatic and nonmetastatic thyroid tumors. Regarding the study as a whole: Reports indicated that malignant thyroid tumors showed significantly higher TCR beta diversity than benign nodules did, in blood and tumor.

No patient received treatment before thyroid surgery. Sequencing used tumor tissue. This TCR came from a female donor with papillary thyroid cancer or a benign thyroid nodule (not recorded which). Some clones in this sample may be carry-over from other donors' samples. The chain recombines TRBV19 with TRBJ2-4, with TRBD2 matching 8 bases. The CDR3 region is CASSIGVLRAGDGNIQYF. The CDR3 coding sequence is TGTGCCAGTAGTATAGGAGTCCTGAGAGCGGGAGACGGAAACATTCAGTACTTC. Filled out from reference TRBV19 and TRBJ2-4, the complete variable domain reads DGGITQSPKYLFRKEGQNVTLSCEQNLNHDAMYWYRQDPGQGLRLIYYSQIVNDFQKGDIAEGYSVSREKKESFPLTVTSAQKNPTAFYLCASSIGVLRAGDGNIQYFGAGTRLSVL.